These 14 T cell receptor beta chains share one sample of origin, sequenced in a study of CD8+ T cells in alopecia areata. The treatment: oral pan-JAK inhibitor, 5-10 mg twice daily. In each case, RNA was isolated and then reverse transcribed into cDNA as the sequencing template. TCRdb's table, derived via immunoSEQ multiplex PCR, lists solely in-frame clones and lacks some. Of about 190,000 clones in the sample, approximately 60% were seen once. Sequences were derived from CD4+ T cells sorted from blood, sampled at week 4, from a patient treated with tofacitinib. These receptors were obtained from a human donor with alopecia areata.

The chain couples TRBV10-3 to TRBJ2-1, with 8 bases lining up with TRBD2. V was clipped by 10 bases and J by 10 bases; unmatched bases: 9. CDR1 and CDR2 from the germline V gene are ENHRY and SYGVKD. The CDR3 runs 12 residues. The CDR3 sequence is CATRGGGGEQFF. The CDR3 DNA reads TGTGCCACCCGGGGGGGTGGGGGCGAGCAGTTCTTC.

The CDR3: CSVEDPAGPDTQYF. CDR3 coding DNA: TGCAGCGTTGAAGATCCGGCAGGGCCAGATACGCAGTATTTT. The gene calls are TRBV29-1 and TRBJ2-3, with a tentative D call TRBD1 (5 bases). V was clipped by 0 bases and J by 4 bases, with 11 bases between them. The germline V gene has CDR1 SQVTM and CDR2 ANQGSEA. The CDR3 spans 14 residues.

The chain carries TRBV29-1 and TRBJ2-3, with D perhaps matching TRBD2 (5 bases). V was cut by 4 bases and J by 1 base, with 12 bases left in between. The germline V gene has CDR1 SQVTM and CDR2 ANQGSEA. The CDR3 totals 14 residues. The CDR3 DNA reads TGCAGCGTTGGAGGAAAGGAGGGCACAGATACGCAGTATTTT. Its translation: CSVGGKEGTDTQYF.

V and J are TRBV30 and TRBJ2-7; 9 positions agree with TRBD2. Germline V gene lookup returns CDR1 GTSNPN and CDR2 SVGIG (reference sequence). V was clipped by 4 bases and J by 3 bases; unmatched bases: 10. The CDR3 is 15 amino acids. The chain's CDR3 is CAWMAYSGRDYEQYF. In DNA, the CDR3 is TGTGCCTGGATGGCCTATAGCGGGAGAGACTACGAGCAGTACTTC.

The chain links TRBV7-2 to TRBJ2-7, with D possibly being TRBD1 or TRBD2 (5 bases each). CDR3 size: 14 residues. Germline V gene lookup returns CDR1 SGHTA and CDR2 FQGNSA. V lost 3 bases, J lost 2 bases, and 11 bases lay in between. CDR3 nucleotide sequence: TGTGCCAGCAGCTTTGGGGGTAAACCCTACGAGCAGTACTTC. It yields the protein CASSFGGKPYEQYF. Full variable domain (outside the CDR3, taken from reference TRBV7-2 and TRBJ2-7): GAGVSQSPSNKVTEKGKDVELRCDPISGHTALYWYRQSLGQGLEFLIYFQGNSAPDKSGLPSDRFSAERTGGSVSTLTIQRTQQEDSAVYLCASSFGGKPYEQYFGPGTRLTVT.

The V and J genes are TRBV29-1 and TRBJ2-7, with 11 nucleotides matching TRBD2. CDR3 length: 14 residues. In germline, CDR1 is SQVTM, CDR2 ANQGSEA. Trimming took 7 bases from V and 1 from J; bases not matched to a gene: 6. The CDR3 DNA is TGCAGCGCTGCCGGGACTAGCGGTTCCTACGAGCAGTACTTC. Translated: CSAAGTSGSYEQYF.

Comment on this clone: Within the sample, other DNA sequences also encode this same CDR3. V is TRBV30 and J is TRBJ2-7; D uncertain. Germline V gene data show CDR1 as GTSNPN and CDR2 as SVGIG (reference sequence). The CDR3 runs 11 residues. V lost 5 bases, J lost 2 bases, and 7 bases lay in between. CDR3 nucleotides: TGTGCCTGGGCCGATACCTACGAGCAGTACTTC. The encoded protein is CAWADTYEQYF.

This clone was counted a few times. The chain uses TRBV7-2 and TRBJ2-7; no clear D gene. The CDR3 runs to 13 residues. Germline V lookup: CDR1 SGHTA, CDR2 FQGNSA. Trimming left V 5 bases short and J 3 bases short, with 11 bases between. The CDR3 DNA sequence: TGTGCCAGCAGCGTCCGGGTGGTCTACGAGCAGTACTTC. Translated, it gives CASSVRVVYEQYF. Together with reference TRBV7-2 and TRBJ2-7, the CDR3 gives the full variable domain: GAGVSQSPSNKVTEKGKDVELRCDPISGHTALYWYRQSLGQGLEFLIYFQGNSAPDKSGLPSDRFSAERTGGSVSTLTIQRTQQEDSAVYLCASSVRVVYEQYFGPGTRLTVT.

The chain recombines TRBV7-8 with TRBJ2-1; the D gene is possibly TRBD2 (5 bases). Germline CDR1 SGHVS, CDR2 FQNEAQ. This CDR3 spans 13 amino acids. V dropped 3 bases and J dropped 4 bases, with 7 bases sitting between them. The CDR3 DNA sequence: TGTGCCAGCAGCTTGGGAGAGTACAATGAGCAGTTCTTC. Residues: CASSLGEYNEQFF.

The chain is built from TRBV7-8 and TRBJ1-2; D gene ambiguous. V lost 2 bases to trimming and J lost 6 bases, with 13 bases between them. The CDR3 is made up of 14 amino acids. Germline V gene lookup returns CDR1 SGHVS and CDR2 FQNEAQ. The CDR3 sequence: CASSLMGFVDGYTF. The CDR3 DNA follows: TGTGCCAGCAGCTTAATGGGCTTTGTCGATGGCTACACCTTC.

The table lists this clone with a few counts. The sample holds other DNA sequences that translate to the same CDR3. This chain uses TRBV4-2 with TRBJ2-3, with D tentatively TRBD2 (5 bases). Trimming stripped 0 bases from V and 0 bases from J, with 10 bases between. CDR3 length: 16 amino acids. Per germline, CDR1 LGHNA and CDR2 YNFKEQ. CDR3 in amino acids: CASSQDPAESTDTQYF. The DNA of the CDR3 is TGTGCCAGCAGCCAAGATCCAGCGGAGAGCACAGATACGCAGTATTTT.

This clone was seen just once. V gene TRBV28 combines with J gene TRBJ2-7; 9 bases match TRBD1. V lost 5 bases to trimming and J lost 4 bases; unmatched junction nucleotides: 6. Germline V CDR1 and CDR2: MDHEN, SYDVKM. The CDR3 is 14 amino acids. The CDR3 region is CASSPGTGRYEQYF. The DNA for the CDR3 is TGTGCCAGCAGTCCCGGGACAGGGCGGTACGAGCAGTACTTC. The full variable domain, completed using reference TRBV28 and TRBJ2-7, is DVKVTQSSRYLVKRTGEKVFLECVQDMDHENMFWYRQDPGLGLRLIYFSYDVKMKEKGDIPEGYSVSREKKERFSLILESASTNQTSMYLCASSPGTGRYEQYFGPGTRLTVT.

The rearrangement uses TRBV6-5 and TRBJ1-5; no clear D. V was clipped by 0 bases and J by 2 bases, with 8 bases between them. This CDR3 region has 15 residues. Germline V CDR1 and CDR2: MNHEY, SVGAGI. The chain's CDR3 is CASSYSRTGNQPQHF. The DNA of the CDR3 is TGTGCCAGCAGTTACTCCCGGACGGGCAATCAGCCCCAGCATTTT.

The chain is built from TRBV4-1 and TRBJ2-3; 7 bases are shared with TRBD2. Trimming took 1 base from V and 0 from J; bases not matched to a gene: 7. This CDR3 contains 17 residues. Germline V CDR1 and CDR2: MGHRA, YSYEKL. CDR3 in amino acids: CASSQGLVSGSTDTQYF. The CDR3 nucleotides read TGCGCCAGCAGCCAAGGTCTCGTTAGCGGGAGCACAGATACGCAGTATTTT.